Listed here are 13 T cell receptor beta chains from one sample, sequenced in a study of OX40 agonist ivuxolimab in advanced cancers. The method was immunoSEQ multiplex PCR; TCRdb's version includes in-frame clones alone and lacks a portion of them. The repertoire includes 22,000 or so clones, 84% of them detected once, and about 35% sits in the top ten. The material sequenced was CD4+ or CD8+ T cells sorted from blood, taken in a trial of the OX40 agonist ivuxolimab. These receptors originate from an adult with an advanced solid tumor such as melanoma, head and neck, liver or kidney cancer.

The chain is built from TRBV19 and TRBJ2-4; no clear D gene. Germline V CDR1 and CDR2: LNHDA, SQIVND (reference sequence). The CDR3 runs 15 residues. The ends were cut back, 6 bases at V and 1 base at J, with 13 bases in the middle. CDR3 DNA sequence: TGTGCCAGTAGCCCTTCTGGTTGGGCCAAAAACATTCAGTACTTC. It translates to CASSPSGWAKNIQYF.

The J gene is TRBJ2-3, the V gene TRBV7-3, with a possible D match to TRBD2 (5 bases). The V gene lost 2 bases and the J gene lost 4 bases, with 16 bases spanning the gap. This CDR3 has 16 amino acids. The V gene's germline CDR1 is SGHTA and CDR2 FQGTGA. The CDR3 bases are TGTGCCAGCAGCTTAGGCGGTTTGGACGGGGCAGATACGCAGTATTTT. Its protein is CASSLGGLDGADTQYF. Full variable domain (outside the CDR3, taken from reference TRBV7-3 and TRBJ2-3): GAGVSQTPSNKVTEKGKYVELRCDPISGHTALYWYRQSLGQGPEFLIYFQGTGAADDSGLPNDRFFAVRPEGSVSTLKIQRTERGDSAVYLCASSLGGLDGADTQYFGPGTRLTVL.

V gene TRBV7-8 combines with J gene TRBJ2-7, with TRBD2 matching 7 bases. The junction had 8 bases not matched to a gene; V was cut back by 1 base and J by 5 bases. Looked up from germline, CDR1 is SGHVS and CDR2 is FQNEAQ. CDR3 length: 15 residues. CDR3 in DNA: TGTGCCAGCAGCTTAGAGGTAGCGGGTGCTGACGAGCAGTACTTC. Protein sequence: CASSLEVAGADEQYF.

The V and J genes are TRBV9 and TRBJ1-1; no clear D. The germline V and J ends were trimmed by 0 bases and 3 bases, with 6 bases remaining between them. This CDR3 contains 13 residues. CDR1 SGDLS and CDR2 YYNGEE come from the germline V gene. As DNA, the CDR3 is TGTGCCAGCAGCGTAGGGGTTCACACTGAAGCTTTCTTT. Translating gives CASSVGVHTEAFF.

The chain is built from TRBV10-3 and TRBJ2-1; tentatively, D is TRBD1 or TRBD2 (6 bases each). The CDR3 consists of 16 residues. The V end lost 5 bases, the J end lost 6 bases, and 20 bases lay between the germline ends. Looked up from germline, CDR1 is ENHRY and CDR2 is SYGVKD. For the CDR3, the DNA is TGTGCCATCAGTAAAAACAGGGACACGGAGGGCAATGAGCAGTTCTTC. It is translated as CAISKNRDTEGNEQFF.

J is TRBJ1-5 and V is TRBV27; D perhaps matches TRBD1 (5 bases). Germline V CDR1 and CDR2: MNHEY, SMNVEV (reference sequence). Trimming left V 6 bases short and J 6 bases short, with 15 bases between. The CDR3 runs to 14 residues. Here the CDR3 reads CASSEWSGAQPQHF. The CDR3 DNA follows: TGTGCCAGCAGCGAGTGGTCCGGGGCTCAGCCCCAGCATTTT.

V and J are TRBV9 and TRBJ1-6, with D perhaps TRBD1 (5 bases). CDR3 length: 16 amino acids. Germline values: CDR1 SGDLS, CDR2 YYNGEE. V lost 0 bases and J lost 8, with 15 bases in between. The CDR3 DNA reads as TGTGCCAGCAGCGTAGAAGGGCAGGGAATTGATTCACCCCTCCACTTT. It codes for CASSVEGQGIDSPLHF. The full variable domain, completed using reference TRBV9 and TRBJ1-6, is DSGVTQTPKHLITATGQRVTLRCSPRSGDLSVYWYQQSLDQGLQFLIQYYNGEERAKGNILERFSAQQFPDLHSELNLSSLELGDSALYFCASSVEGQGIDSPLHFGNGTRLTVT.

The chain employs TRBV6-5 and TRBJ2-5; TRBD1 matches at 7 bases. Germline V lookup: CDR1 MNHEY, CDR2 SVGAGI. V gave up 9 bases and J gave up 5 bases; unmatched junction bases: 9. The CDR3 is 13 amino acids. The CDR3 is CASRTGYLETQYF. The CDR3 DNA reads TGTGCCAGTAGGACAGGATATTTGGAGACCCAGTACTTC.

This chain links TRBV6-5 with TRBJ1-2, with D possibly being TRBD1 (5 bases). Trimming pared 9 bases from V and 0 bases from J, leaving 17 bases between. CDR1 MNHEY and CDR2 SVGAGI come from the germline V gene. The CDR3 runs to 15 residues. Here the CDR3 reads CASLGVINANYGYTF. For the CDR3, the DNA is TGTGCCAGTTTGGGGGTTATAAATGCTAACTATGGCTACACCTTC.

This clone has at least ten counts. The J gene is TRBJ1-1, the V gene TRBV19, with D possibly being TRBD1 (6 bases). The germline V gene encodes CDR1 LNHDA and CDR2 SQIVND (reference sequence). V dropped 5 bases and J dropped 6 bases, with 13 bases sitting between them. The CDR3 is 13 amino acids. The CDR3 spells CASSYTGSAEAFF. The CDR3 nucleotides are TGTGCCAGTAGTTACACAGGGTCAGCTGAAGCTTTCTTT.

This clone showed up just once. As DNA, the CDR3 is TGTGCCAGCAGTTACCCGACGGGAGGCTCCTACAATGAGCAGTTCTTC. Translating it yields CASSYPTGGSYNEQFF. The chain is built from TRBV6-6 and TRBJ2-1; 7 bases are shared with TRBD2. CDR3 length: 16 residues. V gave up 2 bases and J gave up 0 bases; unmatched junction bases: 4. The germline CDR1 and CDR2 sequences are MNHNY and SVGAGI (reference sequence).

The J gene is TRBJ2-5, the V gene TRBV13, with D possibly matching TRBD1 (6 bases). The CDR3 loop spans 13 amino acids. CDR1 and CDR2 from the germline V gene are PRHDT and FYEKMQ (reference sequence). V lost 6 bases, J lost 2 bases, and 10 bases lay in between. The DNA for the CDR3 is TGTGCCAGCAGTGGACAGCTTCAAGAGACCCAGTACTTC. It yields the protein CASSGQLQETQYF.

V is TRBV27 and J is TRBJ2-2; unclear D gene. The CDR3 is 13 amino acids. Trimming took off 3 bases at V and 7 bases at J, with 9 bases between the two ends. The germline gives CDR1 MNHEY, CDR2 SMNVEV (reference sequence). The CDR3 nucleotides are TGTGCCAGCAGTTTTGGTTTCGGCGGGGAGCTGTTTTTT. Translating it yields CASSFGFGGELFF.